These 28 T cell receptor beta chains were all obtained from the same sample, sequenced in a study of blood T cell repertoires in COVID-19. This table comes from immunoSEQ multiplex PCR, and its TCRdb copy is limited to in-frame clones, with some not included. Here the sample spans fewer than 450,000 clones, 88% being singletons. The sequenced material came from peripheral blood. These receptor sequences come from a woman between 45 and 60 years old with COVID-19, enrolled during active disease.

This clone was seen a single time. The J gene is TRBJ1-6, the V gene TRBV18; D is possibly TRBD1 (6 bases). The CDR3 length is 16 residues. The V end lost 6 bases, the J end lost 6 bases, and 18 bases lay between the germline ends. The germline CDR1 and CDR2 sequences are KGHSH and LQKENI. For the CDR3, the DNA is TGTGCCAGCTCCCGCTCCGGGGACACATCTAATTCACCCCTCCACTTT. This sequence encodes CASSRSGDTSNSPLHF.

This rearrangement joins TRBV19 to TRBJ1-5; D may be TRBD1 (5 bases). With 3 bases removed from V and 5 bases from J, the gap between germline ends came to 14 bases. The germline CDR1 and CDR2 sequences are LNHDA and SQIVND (reference sequence). The CDR3 has 15 residues. CDR3 sequence (DNA): TGTGCCAGTAGTATGGGGCAGGTAGGCGATCAGCCCCAGCATTTT. This gives the protein CASSMGQVGDQPQHF.

The chain carries TRBV7-9 and TRBJ1-1; tentative D call: TRBD1 (5 bases). Trimming stripped 1 base from V and 9 bases from J, with 12 bases between. Germline V gene sequence: CDR1 SEHNR, CDR2 FQNEAQ (reference sequence). This CDR3 contains 13 residues. CDR3 sequence reads: CASSLEDRAKAFF. CDR3 nucleotides: TGTGCCAGCAGCTTAGAAGACAGAGCCAAAGCTTTCTTT.

The genes are TRBV5-1 and TRBJ2-2; tentative D call: TRBD2 (6 bases). The CDR3 length is 15 residues. The V and J ends lost 0 bases and 9 bases respectively, with 15 bases between them. CDR1 is SGHRS, CDR2 YFSETQ, per germline. The CDR3 sequence is CASSLGDSRGWELFF. DNA for the CDR3: TGCGCCAGCAGCTTGGGGGACTCCCGGGGATGGGAGCTGTTTTTT.

The chain links TRBV3-1 (or the pseudogene TRBV3-2) to TRBJ1-2; 8 positions agree with TRBD1. CDR1 is LGHDT, CDR2 YNNKEL, per germline (reference sequence). Germline trimming cut 6 bases from V and 4 bases from J; bases unmatched to any gene: 10. This CDR3 has 15 amino acids. CDR3: CASSQGAQTGYGYTF. As DNA, the CDR3 is TGTGCCAGCAGTCAGGGGGCCCAGACAGGCTATGGCTACACCTTC.

This sequence joins TRBV11-3 and TRBJ2-5; 9 positions match TRBD1. Germline V gene lookup returns CDR1 SGHNT and CDR2 YENEEA. This CDR3 region has 16 residues. V lost 5 bases to trimming and J lost 4 bases; unmatched junction nucleotides: 11. CDR3 sequence (DNA): TGTGCCAGCAGCCCCGGGCGGACAGGGGCAGGAGAGACCCAGTACTTC. This sequence encodes CASSPGRTGAGETQYF.

The chain carries TRBV5-1 and TRBJ2-5; D gene ambiguous. Germline V CDR1 and CDR2: SGHRS, YFSETQ. V lost 1 base and J 2 bases, leaving 6 bases between the germline ends. There are 13 residues in the CDR3. CDR3 sequence reads: CASSLSSQETQYF. In nucleotides, the CDR3 is TGCGCCAGCAGCTTGAGTAGTCAAGAGACCCAGTACTTC.

The chain recombines TRBV11-2 with TRBJ2-7; 9 bases align to TRBD1. Germline-derived CDR1 and CDR2 are SGHAT and FQNNGV. Losses at the gene ends were 3 bases for V and 5 bases for J; bases not matched to a gene: 8. CDR3 length: 15 residues. This chain's CDR3 is CASSFGTGISDEQYF. The CDR3 coding sequence is TGTGCCAGCAGCTTTGGGACAGGGATAAGCGACGAGCAGTACTTC. Complete variable domain (other parts from reference TRBV11-2 and TRBJ2-7): EAGVAQSPRYKIIEKRQSVAFWCNPISGHATLYWYQQILGQGPKLLIQFQNNGVVDDSQLPKDRFSAERLKGVDSTLKIQPAKLEDSAVYLCASSFGTGISDEQYFGPGTRLTVT.

J is TRBJ1-4 and V is TRBV9, with 7 positions matching TRBD1. Germline loops: CDR1 SGDLS, CDR2 YYNGEE. With 2 bases clipped from V and 4 bases from J, the junction kept 5 bases outside the gene matches. The CDR3 is 15 residues long. CDR3: CASSVNGTDNEKLFF. CDR3 coding DNA: TGTGCCAGCAGCGTGAACGGGACAGATAATGAAAAACTGTTTTTT. The full variable domain, completed using reference TRBV9 and TRBJ1-4, is DSGVTQTPKHLITATGQRVTLRCSPRSGDLSVYWYQQSLDQGLQFLIQYYNGEERAKGNILERFSAQQFPDLHSELNLSSLELGDSALYFCASSVNGTDNEKLFFGSGTQLSVL.

This chain uses TRBV7-3 with TRBJ1-2; 10 bases match TRBD1. The germline gives CDR1 SGHTA, CDR2 FQGTGA. This CDR3 is 13 amino acids long. V trimming: 9 bases; J trimming: 8 bases; junction bases outside the gene matches: 9. CDR3 region: CASPDRGREGYTF. CDR3 nucleotide sequence: TGTGCCAGTCCCGACAGGGGGCGAGAGGGCTACACCTTC.

The chain couples TRBV18 to TRBJ2-4; a weak D match, TRBD2 (6 bases). The CDR3 is 15 amino acids. Germline values: CDR1 KGHSH, CDR2 LQKENI. The germline V and J ends were trimmed by 1 base and 7 bases, with 14 bases remaining between them. The CDR3 coding sequence is TGTGCCAGCTCACCACAAGCAGGGACTGGGAACATTCAGTACTTC. It codes for CASSPQAGTGNIQYF.

The rearrangement joins TRBV5-1 to TRBJ1-2; D is unclear. V was pared by 3 bases and J by 1 base, with 13 bases between. This CDR3 is built from 15 residues. Germline loops: CDR1 SGHRS, CDR2 YFSETQ. CDR3 DNA sequence: TGCGCCAGCAGCTCTCGGAGACCGATTAACTATGGCTACACCTTC. Protein: CASSSRRPINYGYTF.

This clone was recorded only once. J is TRBJ1-2 and V is TRBV9; 8 nucleotides align to TRBD1. Germline CDR1 SGDLS, CDR2 YYNGEE. J gave up 6 bases and V 3 bases, and 7 bases lay outside the gene matches. The CDR3 length is 14 residues. The CDR3 region is CASSAPQGGDGYTF. CDR3 bases: TGTGCCAGCAGCGCCCCACAGGGGGGAGATGGCTACACCTTC. Full variable domain (rest looked up from reference TRBV9 and TRBJ1-2): DSGVTQTPKHLITATGQRVTLRCSPRSGDLSVYWYQQSLDQGLQFLIQYYNGEERAKGNILERFSAQQFPDLHSELNLSSLELGDSALYFCASSAPQGGDGYTFGSGTRLTVV.

The chain couples TRBV27 to TRBJ2-7; 9 nucleotides match TRBD1. The CDR3 spans 14 residues. V dropped 6 bases and J dropped 4; count of bases not matched to a gene: 7. Germline CDR1 is MNHEY and CDR2 is SMNVEV (reference sequence). CDR3 sequence reads: CASRTQGASYEQYF. As DNA, the CDR3 is TGTGCCAGCAGGACACAGGGGGCCTCGTACGAGCAGTACTTC.

The rearrangement joins TRBV19 to TRBJ1-4; no reliable D call. This CDR3 comprises 16 residues. Trimming pared 0 bases from V and 8 bases from J, leaving 16 bases between. Per the germline V gene, CDR1 is LNHDA and CDR2 is SQIVND (reference sequence). This CDR3 is CASSIDVGGVGEKLFF. In nucleotides, the CDR3 is TGTGCCAGTAGTATAGATGTCGGAGGCGTTGGAGAAAAACTGTTTTTT.

The CDR3 protein is CASSETRDTDTQYF. The CDR3 DNA reads as TGTGCCAGCAGCGAAACCAGGGACACAGATACGCAGTATTTT. The chain employs TRBV3-1 (or the pseudogene TRBV3-2) and TRBJ2-3; maybe TRBD1 (5 bases). Trimming took off 5 bases at V and 2 bases at J, with 11 bases between the two ends. Looked up from germline, CDR1 is LGHDT and CDR2 is YNNKEL (reference sequence). CDR3 size: 14 residues.

In this sample, this clone turned up a few times. The genes are TRBV19 and TRBJ2-3; D is undetermined. The V end lost 3 bases, the J end lost 4 bases, and 5 bases lay between the germline ends. This CDR3 has 12 amino acids. Germline lookup yields CDR1 LNHDA and CDR2 SQIVND (reference sequence). For the CDR3, the DNA is TGTGCCAGTAGTATTGAGTCAGATACGCAGTATTTT. Protein sequence: CASSIESDTQYF.

This clone appeared a single time. The rearrangement uses TRBV5-1 and TRBJ2-1; 11 nucleotides align to TRBD2. Losses at the gene ends were 2 bases for V and 8 bases for J; bases not matched to a gene: 9. This CDR3 has 16 amino acids. Germline V gene lookup returns CDR1 SGHRS and CDR2 YFSETQ. CDR3: CASSFSSGGPGYEQFF. The CDR3 DNA is TGCGCCAGCAGCTTCTCTAGCGGGGGGCCGGGCTATGAGCAGTTCTTC. Variable domain in full (rest from reference TRBV5-1 and TRBJ2-1): KAGVTQTPRYLIKTRGQQVTLSCSPISGHRSVSWYQQTPGQGLQFLFEYFSETQRNKGNFPGRFSGRQFSNSRSEMNVSTLELGDSALYLCASSFSSGGPGYEQFFGPGTRLTVL.

This clone was detected only once. Distinct nucleotide sequences in the sample also encode this CDR3. The chain joins TRBV29-1 to TRBJ1-1; D is undetermined. Germline V gene sequence: CDR1 SQVTM, CDR2 ANQGSEA. The germline V and J ends were trimmed by 1 base and 2 bases, with 8 bases remaining between them. The CDR3 is 13 amino acids. The CDR3 region has the DNA TGCAGCGTTGAAGTCGGCGGAAACACTGAAGCTTTCTTT. Protein: CSVEVGGNTEAFF. The variable domain in full, completed from reference TRBV29-1 and TRBJ1-1, reads SAVISQKPSRDICQRGTSLTIQCQVDSQVTMMFWYRQQPGQSLTLIATANQGSEATYESGFVIDKFPISRPNLTFSTLTVSNMSPEDSSIYLCSVEVGGNTEAFFGQGTRLTVV.

This rearrangement joins TRBV11-3 to TRBJ2-3, with 9 bases matching TRBD1. The length of the CDR3 is 18 residues. CDR1 and CDR2 from the germline V gene are SGHNT and YENEEA. The trim removed 4 bases at V and 2 bases at J, leaving 13 bases unmatched. DNA for the CDR3: TGTGCCAGCAGCTACGCAAGGGGCGTACAGGGGGCCACAGATACGCAGTATTTT. Translation gives CASSYARGVQGATDTQYF.

This clone was seen once. The genes are TRBV2 and TRBJ1-4; 7 nucleotides line up with TRBD1. Looked up from germline, CDR1 is SNHLY and CDR2 is FYNNEI. J lost 0 bases, V lost 5 bases, and 6 bases had no gene match. The length of the CDR3 is 16 residues. CDR3 loop: CASSSYRGPTNEKLFF. The CDR3 region has the DNA TGTGCCAGCAGTAGCTACAGGGGACCAACTAATGAAAAACTGTTTTTT.

This clone was detected a few times. V and J are TRBV6-6 and TRBJ1-5; 9 nucleotides agree with TRBD1. Germline trimming cut 8 bases from V and 1 base from J; bases unmatched to any gene: 3. Germline V lookup: CDR1 MNHNY, CDR2 SVGAGI (reference sequence). This CDR3 has 14 residues. This CDR3 reads CASSGTGSNQPQHF. The DNA for the CDR3 is TGTGCCAGCTCCGGGACAGGGAGCAATCAGCCCCAGCATTTT.

The chain employs TRBV9 and TRBJ1-4; a possible D gene is TRBD1 (6 bases). V was clipped by 4 bases and J by 7 bases, with 14 bases between them. Germline V gene lookup returns CDR1 SGDLS and CDR2 YYNGEE. This CDR3 comprises 14 residues. The CDR3 region has the DNA TGTGCCAGCAGCCTCGGGGGGGGCCTTGAAAAACTGTTTTTT. Translated, it gives CASSLGGGLEKLFF.

V and J are TRBV11-3 and TRBJ2-1; 8 bases are a match to TRBD1. With 4 bases clipped from V and 10 bases from J, the junction kept 6 bases outside the gene matches. The germline gives CDR1 SGHNT, CDR2 YENEEA. The CDR3 has 13 residues. Here the CDR3 reads CASSSTGEREQFF. The CDR3 bases are TGTGCCAGCAGCTCGACAGGGGAAAGGGAGCAGTTCTTC.

A remark on this clone: Other DNA sequences in this specimen translate into the identical CDR3. V gene TRBV6-1 combines with J gene TRBJ1-2; a possible D gene is TRBD1 (6 bases). This CDR3 is built from 15 residues. The germline V gene encodes CDR1 MNHNS and CDR2 SASEGT. V was cut by 1 base and J by 0 bases, with 9 bases left in between. The CDR3 nucleotides read TGTGCCAGCAGTGAAGGGACAGCGTCTAACTATGGCTACACCTTC. Its protein is CASSEGTASNYGYTF.

The CDR3 coding sequence is TGTGCCAGCAGCCCCCAGGGGGCACGAGGAGGAATTCCCCAGCATTTT. It encodes CASSPQGARGGIPQHF. This chain links TRBV3-1 (or the pseudogene TRBV3-2) with TRBJ1-5, with 8 bases that match TRBD1. The V gene end was trimmed by 4 bases and the J gene end by 10 bases; junction bases not matched to a gene: 15. Germline V gene lookup returns CDR1 LGHDT and CDR2 YNNKEL (reference sequence). The CDR3 is made up of 16 amino acids.

This sequence joins TRBV10-2 and TRBJ1-3, with no clear D. CDR3 length: 12 residues. The V end was cut by 8 bases, the J end by 3 bases, with 8 bases between. Germline V gene data show CDR1 as WSHSY and CDR2 as SAAADI. The CDR3, as DNA: TGCGCCAGCTCCGCGGGTGGAAACACCATATATTTT. This gives the protein CASSAGGNTIYF.

The chain joins TRBV19 to TRBJ2-5; D is possibly TRBD2 (5 bases). V lost 3 bases, J lost 4 bases, and 9 bases lay in between. This CDR3 spans 13 amino acids. Germline-derived CDR1 and CDR2 are LNHDA and SQIVND (reference sequence). CDR3 bases: TGTGCCAGTAGTATGGCAGGAGGAGAGACCCAGTACTTC. It yields the protein CASSMAGGETQYF.